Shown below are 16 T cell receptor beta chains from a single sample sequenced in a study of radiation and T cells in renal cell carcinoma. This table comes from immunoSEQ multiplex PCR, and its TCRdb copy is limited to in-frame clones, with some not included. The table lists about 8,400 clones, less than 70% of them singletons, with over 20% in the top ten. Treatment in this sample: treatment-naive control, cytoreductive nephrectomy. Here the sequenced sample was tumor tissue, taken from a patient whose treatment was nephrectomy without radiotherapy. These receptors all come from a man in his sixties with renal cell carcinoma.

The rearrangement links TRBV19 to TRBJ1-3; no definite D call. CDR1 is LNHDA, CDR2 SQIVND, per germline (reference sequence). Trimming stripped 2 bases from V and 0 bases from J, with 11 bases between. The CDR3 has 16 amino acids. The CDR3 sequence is CASSIRPAHSGNTIYF. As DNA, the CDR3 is TGTGCCAGTAGTATACGCCCGGCACACTCTGGAAACACCATATATTTT.

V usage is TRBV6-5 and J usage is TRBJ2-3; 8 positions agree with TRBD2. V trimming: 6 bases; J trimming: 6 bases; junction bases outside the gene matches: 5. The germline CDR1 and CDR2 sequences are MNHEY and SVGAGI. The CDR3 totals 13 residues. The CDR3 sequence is CASSAGGKDTQYF. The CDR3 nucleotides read TGTGCCAGCAGCGCGGGGGGCAAGGATACGCAGTATTTT.

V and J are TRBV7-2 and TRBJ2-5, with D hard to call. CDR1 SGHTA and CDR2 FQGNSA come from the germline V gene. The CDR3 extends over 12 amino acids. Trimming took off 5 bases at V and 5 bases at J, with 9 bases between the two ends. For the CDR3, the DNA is TGTGCCAGCAGCCCGCTCCGGGAGACCCAGTACTTC. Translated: CASSPLRETQYF. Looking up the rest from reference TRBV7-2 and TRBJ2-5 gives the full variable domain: GAGVSQSPSNKVTEKGKDVELRCDPISGHTALYWYRQSLGQGLEFLIYFQGNSAPDKSGLPSDRFSAERTGGSVSTLTIQRTQQEDSAVYLCASSPLRETQYFGPGTRLLVL.

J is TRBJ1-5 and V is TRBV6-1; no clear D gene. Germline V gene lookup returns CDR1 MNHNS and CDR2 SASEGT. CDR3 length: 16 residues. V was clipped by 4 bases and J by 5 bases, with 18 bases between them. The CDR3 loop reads CASSVTSWGIDQPQHF. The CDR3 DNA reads TGTGCCAGCAGTGTTACCTCTTGGGGAATCGATCAGCCCCAGCATTTT.

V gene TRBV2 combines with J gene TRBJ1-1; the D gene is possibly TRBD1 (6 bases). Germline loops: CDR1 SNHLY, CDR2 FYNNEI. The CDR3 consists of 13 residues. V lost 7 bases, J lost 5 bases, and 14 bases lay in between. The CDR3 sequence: CASTGGRGTEAFF. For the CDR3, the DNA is TGTGCCAGCACCGGGGGGCGGGGTACTGAAGCTTTCTTT.

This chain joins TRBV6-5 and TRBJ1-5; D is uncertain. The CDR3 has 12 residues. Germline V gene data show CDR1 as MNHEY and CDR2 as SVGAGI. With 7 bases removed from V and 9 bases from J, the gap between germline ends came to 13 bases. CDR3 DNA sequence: TGTGCCAGCAAAACGGGAGGAGGGCCCCAGCATTTT. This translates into CASKTGGGPQHF.

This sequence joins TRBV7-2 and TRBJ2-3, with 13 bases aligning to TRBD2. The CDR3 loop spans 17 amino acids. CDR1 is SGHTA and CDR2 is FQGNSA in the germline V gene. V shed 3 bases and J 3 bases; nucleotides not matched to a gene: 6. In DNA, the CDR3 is TGTGCCAGCAGCTTGGTCGGGACTAGCGGGACTACAGATACGCAGTATTTT. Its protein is CASSLVGTSGTTDTQYF.

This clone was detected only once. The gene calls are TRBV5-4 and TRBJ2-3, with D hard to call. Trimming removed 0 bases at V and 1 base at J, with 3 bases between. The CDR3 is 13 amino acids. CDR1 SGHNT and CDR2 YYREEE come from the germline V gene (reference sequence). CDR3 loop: CASSLGGTDTQYF. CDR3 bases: TGTGCCAGCAGCTTGGGGGGCACAGATACGCAGTATTTT.

This chain's CDR3 is CASSRARGRETQYF. Here the CDR3 DNA reads TGTGCCAGCAGCCGGGCTAGAGGTCGGGAGACCCAGTACTTC. The chain has TRBV14 and TRBJ2-5; D gene unclear. The CDR3 has 14 residues. Germline CDR1 is SGHDN and CDR2 is FVKESK. V lost 4 bases and J 5 bases, leaving 14 bases between the germline ends.

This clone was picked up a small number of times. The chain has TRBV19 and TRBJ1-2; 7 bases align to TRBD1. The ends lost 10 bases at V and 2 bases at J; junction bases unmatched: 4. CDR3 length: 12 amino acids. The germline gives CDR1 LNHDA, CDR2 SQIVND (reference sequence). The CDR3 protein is CATLRGNYGYTF. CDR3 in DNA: TGTGCCACTCTCAGGGGGAACTATGGCTACACCTTC.

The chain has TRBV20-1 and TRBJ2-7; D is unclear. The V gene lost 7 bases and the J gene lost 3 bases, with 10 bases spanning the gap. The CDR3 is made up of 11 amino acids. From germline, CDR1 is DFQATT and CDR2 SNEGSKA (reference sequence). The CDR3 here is CSGASLYEQYF. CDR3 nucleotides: TGCAGTGGGGCTTCCCTCTACGAGCAGTACTTC.

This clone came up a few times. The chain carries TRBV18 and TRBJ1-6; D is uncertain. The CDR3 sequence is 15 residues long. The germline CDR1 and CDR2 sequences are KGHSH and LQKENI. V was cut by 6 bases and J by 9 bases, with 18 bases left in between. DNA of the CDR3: TGTGCCAGCTCCCCTGGGATCTTGGTGGGTTCACCCCTCCACTTT. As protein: CASSPGILVGSPLHF.

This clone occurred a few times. The CDR3 is CAWTVTGSGGYTF. DNA for the CDR3: TGTGCCTGGACCGTGACAGGGTCGGGTGGCTACACCTTC. This chain links TRBV30 with TRBJ1-2, with TRBD1 matching 7 bases. With V trimmed by 4 bases and J by 7 bases, 9 bases remained unmatched. Germline CDR1 GTSNPN, CDR2 SVGIG (reference sequence). The CDR3 totals 13 residues.

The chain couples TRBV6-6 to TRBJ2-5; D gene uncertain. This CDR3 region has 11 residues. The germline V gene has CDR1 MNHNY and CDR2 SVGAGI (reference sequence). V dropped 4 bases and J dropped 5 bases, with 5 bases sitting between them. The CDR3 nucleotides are TGTGCCAGCAGTTCGAAGGAGACCCAGTACTTC. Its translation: CASSSKETQYF.

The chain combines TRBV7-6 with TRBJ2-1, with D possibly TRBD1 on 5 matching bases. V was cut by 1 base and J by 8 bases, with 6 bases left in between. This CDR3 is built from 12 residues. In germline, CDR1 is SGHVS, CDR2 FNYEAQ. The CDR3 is CASSLGGDEQFF. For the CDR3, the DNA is TGTGCCAGCAGCTTAGGGGGCGATGAGCAGTTCTTC.

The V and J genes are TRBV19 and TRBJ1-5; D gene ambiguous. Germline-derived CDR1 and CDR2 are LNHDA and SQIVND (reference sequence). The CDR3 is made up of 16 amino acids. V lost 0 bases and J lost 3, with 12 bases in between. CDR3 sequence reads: CASSIEGGWANQPQHF. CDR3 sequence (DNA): TGTGCCAGTAGTATAGAGGGAGGGTGGGCCAATCAGCCCCAGCATTTT.